This TCR beta chain was recorded in a study of T cell changes during pregnancy in multiple sclerosis. This CDR3 spans 16 amino acids. The V gene's germline CDR1 is SGHVS and CDR2 FNYEAQ. V was pared by 5 bases and J by 3 bases, with 6 bases of the junction left unmatched. The repertoire was sequenced with immunoSEQ multiplex PCR; TCRdb's copy has only in-frame clones and lacks some. The table lists approximately 31,000 clones, about 88% of them singletons. This chain uses TRBV7-6 with TRBJ1-5; 11 nucleotides agree with TRBD1. The sample here was CD4+ T cells from peripheral blood mononuclear cells, taken in the second trimester of pregnancy. The source of this sequence is a female donor in good health, enrolled as a control in a pregnancy study. This chain's CDR3 is CASSLGTGGINQPQHF. In DNA, the CDR3 is TGTGCCAGCAGCCTTGGGACAGGGGGAATCAATCAGCCCCAGCATTTT.